Below are 29 T cell receptor beta chains sequenced from a single sample in a study of CD8+CD57+ T cells in acquired aplastic anemia. According to the study, genomic DNA was the template for TCR beta VDJ and CDR3 profiling. TCRdb called the reads again in MiXCR, with one record for every CDR3 protein. The table lists approximately 300,000 distinct CDR3 sequences, roughly 53% of them singletons. Selection for sequencing was limited to patients who had shown CD8+CD57+ cell expansion by flow cytometry. The sample taken for sequencing was sorted CD4+, CD8+, or CD8+CD57+ T cells (not recorded which) from PBMCs. The receptors here all came from a human donor with aplastic anemia.

The chain recombines TRBV4-1 with TRBJ2-1; D may be TRBD2 (7 bases). This CDR3 is built from 18 residues. The germline CDR1 and CDR2 sequences are MGHRA and YSYEKL. The V end lost 0 bases, the J end lost 4 bases, and 19 bases lay between the germline ends. The CDR3 sequence: CASSQDDMGGAGYNEQFF. The CDR3 bases are TGCGCCAGCAGCCAAGACGATATGGGGGGGGCTGGTTACAATGAGCAGTTCTTC.

The chain links TRBV19 to TRBJ1-6; D may be TRBD1 (5 bases). Trimming took off 7 bases at V and 0 bases at J, with 10 bases between the two ends. Germline V lookup: CDR1 LNHDA, CDR2 SQIVND (reference sequence). The CDR3 consists of 15 residues. CDR3 residues: CASMDDSSYNSPLHF. CDR3 DNA: TGTGCCAGTATGGATGACAGCTCCTATAATTCACCCCTCCACTTT.

Regarding this clonotype: The conserved phenylalanine or tryptophan normally closing the CDR3 is absent here, so this likely arose from a read error. The limits of the CDR3 on the DNA are not certain, so only TCRdb's listed CDR3 is given. V gene TRBV20-1 combines with J gene TRBJ2-7; the D call of TRBD1 is as the table states it, not checked on the DNA. The CDR3 adds up to 14 amino acids, both ends counted. Germline V CDR1 and CDR2: DFQATT, SNEGSKA (reference sequence). The CDR3 is CSATIRGTPYEQDL.

This chain uses TRBV7-2 with TRBJ2-3, with TRBD2 as a possible D gene (5 bases). The CDR3 consists of 14 residues. Germline-derived CDR1 and CDR2 are SGHTA and FQGNSA. The V gene lost 5 bases and the J gene lost 4 bases, with 13 bases spanning the gap. The CDR3 DNA sequence: TGTGCCAGCAGCGGAGGTGGGGTCCCAGATACGCAGTATTTT. Protein: CASSGGGVPDTQYF.

This clonotype was counted once. The rearrangement uses TRBV5-6 and TRBJ1-5; TRBD1 agrees at 8 bases. The CDR3 totals 16 residues. Trimming removed 3 bases from V and 1 base from J; junction bases left unmatched: 6. Germline V CDR1 and CDR2: SGHDT, YYEEEE. This CDR3 is CASSSPGGRSNQPQHF. The CDR3 DNA follows: TGTGCCAGCAGCTCACCAGGGGGCCGGAGCAATCAGCCCCAGCATTTT.

This clonotype turned up a few times. The chain carries TRBV7-2 and TRBJ1-2; D is possibly TRBD1 (6 bases). This CDR3 comprises 14 residues. Germline V lookup: CDR1 SGHTA, CDR2 FQGNSA. V gave up 1 base and J gave up 4 bases, with 10 bases separating them. The CDR3 region is CASSLDRQVYGYTF. Written as DNA, the CDR3 is TGTGCCAGCAGCTTAGATCGACAGGTCTATGGCTACACCTTC.

Only a few counts were recorded for this clonotype. The chain carries TRBV6-4 and TRBJ2-3; no clear D. CDR1 and CDR2 (germline): MRHNA, SNTAGT. The CDR3 loop spans 14 amino acids. Trimming stripped 4 bases from V and 6 bases from J, with 14 bases between. CDR3 DNA: TGTGCCAGCAGTGTGGGCTCAGGTGTGGATACGCAGTATTTT. Translation: CASSVGSGVDTQYF.

As to this clonotype: This could be a read error, since a much larger clone is one nucleotide away. This rearrangement joins TRBV7-9 to TRBJ2-2; no reliable D call. Between the trimmed V and J ends, which lost 3 bases and 8 bases, there was a span of 4 bases. Germline CDR1 SEHNR, CDR2 FQNEAQ (reference sequence). The length of the CDR3 is 11 residues. Here the CDR3 reads CASSFQGELFF. The DNA for the CDR3 is TGTGCCAGCAGCTTCCAGGGGGAGCTGTTTTTT.

The rearrangement uses TRBV19 and TRBJ2-7, with 11 bases aligning to TRBD1. V was clipped by 5 bases and J by 6 bases; unmatched bases: 9. This CDR3 comprises 15 residues. Germline CDR1 and CDR2: LNHDA and SQIVND (reference sequence). CDR3 bases: TGTGCCAGTAGTCAGATACGGGGGACAGGGGGCGAGCAGTACTTC. It yields the protein CASSQIRGTGGEQYF. The variable domain in full, completed from reference TRBV19 and TRBJ2-7, reads DGGITQSPKYLFRKEGQNVTLSCEQNLNHDAMYWYRQDPGQGLRLIYYSQIVNDFQKGDIAEGYSVSREKKESFPLTVTSAQKNPTAFYLCASSQIRGTGGEQYFGPGTRLTVT.

The chain uses TRBV15 and TRBJ1-3; D remains ambiguous. Germline lookup yields CDR1 LNHNV and CDR2 YYDKDF (reference sequence). Trimming removed 0 bases from V and 5 bases from J, with 5 bases in between. The CDR3 consists of 13 residues. CDR3 protein: CATSRDQRNTIYF. The CDR3, as DNA: TGTGCCACCAGCAGAGACCAGCGAAACACCATATATTTT.

This clonotype was found many times. DNA for the CDR3: TGTGCCAGCAGCCGCGCTGAATATGAAAAACTGTTTTTT. Translation gives CASSRAEYEKLFF. This chain uses TRBV3-1 with TRBJ1-4; the D is unclear. Trimming removed 4 bases at V and 6 bases at J, with 9 bases between. This CDR3 is built from 13 residues. Looked up from germline, CDR1 is LGHDT and CDR2 is YNNKEL (reference sequence).

The J gene is TRBJ2-5, the V gene TRBV11-2, with 10 bases identical to TRBD2. CDR1 is SGHAT and CDR2 is FQNNGV in the germline V gene. The CDR3 is 18 residues long. J gave up 2 bases and V 2 bases, and 11 bases lay outside the gene matches. CDR3 nucleotides: TGTGCCAGCAGCTTAATGGGGGGTCTAGCGGGAGAACAAGAGACCCAGTACTTC. It specifies CASSLMGGLAGEQETQYF.

This chain uses TRBV20-1 with TRBJ1-1; 7 positions agree with TRBD1. The junction had 7 bases not matched to a gene; V was cut back by 0 bases and J by 0 bases. Germline V gene lookup returns CDR1 DFQATT and CDR2 SNEGSKA (reference sequence). The CDR3 has 16 residues. The CDR3 DNA reads TGCAGTGCTAGAGATAAGGAAGGGGGCTTGAACACTGAAGCTTTCTTT. This sequence encodes CSARDKEGGLNTEAFF.

This clonotype was seen at least ten times. The chain combines TRBV19 with TRBJ1-2; 7 bases are a match to TRBD1. In germline, CDR1 is LNHDA, CDR2 SQIVND (reference sequence). CDR3 length: 15 amino acids. The ends lost 4 bases at V and 8 bases at J; junction bases unmatched: 13. CDR3 amino acids: CASSKRGTDLRGYTF. CDR3 bases: TGTGCCAGTAGTAAGAGGGGGACAGACCTTCGGGGCTACACCTTC.

This clonotype was seen repeatedly, ten times or more. The J gene is TRBJ1-5, the V gene TRBV6-6; D is unclear. The CDR3 consists of 14 residues. Per the germline V gene, CDR1 is MNHNY and CDR2 is SVGAGI (reference sequence). Trimming removed 2 bases at V and 2 bases at J, with 7 bases between. The CDR3 spells CASSYPSGNQPQHF. The CDR3 nucleotides are TGTGCCAGCAGTTACCCGAGTGGCAATCAGCCCCAGCATTTT.

For the CDR3, the DNA is TGTGCCAGCTTCTATACAGGGGGGAACATTCAGTACTTC. It codes for CASFYTGGNIQYF. V gene TRBV5-6 combines with J gene TRBJ2-4; 8 nucleotides align to TRBD1. Per the germline V gene, CDR1 is SGHDT and CDR2 is YYEEEE. V dropped 7 bases and J dropped 7; count of bases not matched to a gene: 7. The CDR3 contains 13 residues.

The J gene is TRBJ2-1, the V gene TRBV7-2; D possibly uses TRBD1 or TRBD2 (7 bases each). The germline V gene encodes CDR1 SGHTA and CDR2 FQGNSA. The V end lost 6 bases, the J end lost 3 bases, and 15 bases lay between the germline ends. This CDR3 has 15 amino acids. The CDR3 loop is CASRQPGGGYNEQFF. CDR3 DNA sequence: TGTGCCAGCAGACAACCAGGGGGGGGCTACAATGAGCAGTTCTTC.

The chain joins TRBV24-1 to TRBJ2-3, with a weak D call TRBD2 (6 bases). Deletions cut 6 bases from V and 1 base from J, with 16 bases between. The CDR3 sequence is 16 residues long. The germline gives CDR1 KGHDR, CDR2 SFDVKD. The CDR3 DNA sequence: TGTGCCACCAGTCCGGGACTTGGAGGGGGCACAGATACGCAGTATTTT. It is translated as CATSPGLGGGTDTQYF.

This clonotype was observed at least ten times. The rearrangement joins TRBV6-1 to TRBJ2-1; 7 positions match TRBD2. Germline V CDR1 and CDR2: MNHNS, SASEGT. The CDR3 is 17 residues long. J lost 4 bases, V lost 2 bases, and 11 bases had no gene match. DNA of the CDR3: TGTGCCAGCAGTGAATCCCCCGGCGGGGGTCGGTACAATGAGCAGTTCTTC. It is translated as CASSESPGGGRYNEQFF.

CDR3 sequence: CASSSEGGAQETQYF. In nucleotides, the CDR3 is TGTGCCAGCAGCTCCGAAGGCGGGGCCCAAGAGACCCAGTACTTC. The chain uses TRBV7-2 and TRBJ2-5; perhaps TRBD2 as D (6 bases). There are 15 residues in the CDR3. Germline V lookup: CDR1 SGHTA, CDR2 FQGNSA. V lost 4 bases to trimming and J lost 1 base, with 13 bases between them.

The chain is built from TRBV7-8 and TRBJ1-6, with D hard to call. CDR3 length: 16 amino acids. Germline V CDR1 and CDR2: SGHVS, FQNEAQ. The V and J ends lost 6 bases and 7 bases respectively, with 19 bases between them. CDR3 protein: CASSLPPLGQNSPLHF. CDR3 bases: TGTGCCAGCAGTCTCCCCCCCTTAGGGCAGAATTCACCCCTCCACTTT.

This chain uses TRBV7-2 with TRBJ2-1; 10 bases are shared with TRBD2. Losses at the gene ends were 5 bases for V and 5 bases for J; bases not matched to a gene: 6. Germline CDR1 SGHTA, CDR2 FQGNSA. The CDR3 is 15 residues long. CDR3 loop: CASSVGLAKNNEQFF. The CDR3, as DNA: TGTGCCAGCAGCGTGGGACTAGCGAAGAACAATGAGCAGTTCTTC.

This clonotype was picked up a small number of times. The chain combines TRBV29-1 with TRBJ2-7, with D tentatively TRBD1 or TRBD2 (6 bases each). The V gene lost 6 bases and the J gene lost 2 bases, with 17 bases spanning the gap. CDR3 length equals 14 residues. CDR1 and CDR2 from the germline V gene are SQVTM and ANQGSEA. The CDR3 loop reads CSVTRGTSTYEQYF. The CDR3, as DNA: TGCAGCGTCACCCGCGGGACAAGTACCTACGAGCAGTACTTC.

This chain connects TRBV10-3 to TRBJ2-1, with 8 positions matching TRBD1. V shed 6 bases and J 4 bases; nucleotides not matched to a gene: 14. Germline CDR1 and CDR2: ENHRY and SYGVKD. The CDR3 contains 17 residues. The CDR3 here is CAISYSDTTGVYNEQFF. The CDR3 nucleotides are TGTGCCATCAGCTACTCGGATACGACAGGGGTTTACAATGAGCAGTTCTTC.

This chain joins TRBV7-2 and TRBJ2-6; possible D gene TRBD2, 6 bases. Between the trimmed V and J ends, which lost 8 bases and 4 bases, there was a span of 18 bases. Germline V gives CDR1 SGHTA, CDR2 FQGNSA. This CDR3 spans 16 amino acids. CDR3 protein: CASQGWDSRGANVLTF. CDR3 nucleotides: TGTGCCAGCCAGGGATGGGACTCGAGAGGGGCCAACGTCCTGACTTTC.

The chain joins TRBV5-1 to TRBJ1-1; D ambiguous. Trimming shortened V by 5 bases and J by 1 base, and 15 bases separated the two germline ends. CDR1 and CDR2 from the germline V gene are SGHRS and YFSETQ. This CDR3 spans 15 amino acids. CDR3 DNA sequence: TGCGCCAGCAGTTTAATAGGACGGACGAACACTGAAGCTTTCTTT. Protein product: CASSLIGRTNTEAFF.

V usage is TRBV29-1 and J usage is TRBJ1-2; D not certain. V lost 0 bases and J lost 6, with 8 bases in between. Germline CDR1 reads SQVTM; CDR2 reads ANQGSEA. This CDR3 has 12 amino acids. CDR3 coding DNA: TGCAGCGTTGAAGATTCCAGAAATGGCTACACCTTC. It encodes CSVEDSRNGYTF.

The rearrangement links TRBV11-3 to TRBJ1-6; D is uncertain. Per the germline V gene, CDR1 is SGHNT and CDR2 is YENEEA. This CDR3 has 17 residues. The V end was cut by 4 bases, the J end by 8 bases, with 21 bases between. This chain's CDR3 is CASSSPTSGRTDSPLHF. The CDR3 DNA reads TGTGCCAGCAGCTCTCCGACTAGCGGGAGGACGGATTCACCCCTCCACTTT.

The chain is built from TRBV7-2 and TRBJ2-7, with D perhaps matching TRBD1 (6 bases). The V end lost 6 bases, the J end lost 3 bases, and 15 bases lay between the germline ends. This CDR3 region has 14 residues. Per germline, CDR1 SGHTA and CDR2 FQGNSA. As DNA, the CDR3 is TGTGCCAGCAGACAGAACCGGGACAACTACGAGCAGTACTTC. Its translation: CASRQNRDNYEQYF.